The 32 T cell receptor beta chains below come from one sample, sequenced in a study of control samples from healthy donors and cancer patients. Clones were sequenced by immunoSEQ multiplex PCR, and TCRdb holds only the in-frame ones, with some missing. The table has approximately 120,000 clones, around 87% seen once. The sample comprised blood. The receptors here all came from a man in his 60s in good health.

The rearrangement joins TRBV24-1 to TRBJ2-5; 7 bases align to TRBD2. V trimming: 3 bases; J trimming: 4 bases; junction bases outside the gene matches: 7. Germline assignment: CDR1 KGHDR and CDR2 SFDVKD. CDR3 length: 15 residues. The CDR3 protein is CATSDGVPSGETQYF. The CDR3 DNA is TGTGCCACCAGTGATGGGGTCCCTAGCGGAGAGACCCAGTACTTC.

The chain has TRBV5-6 and TRBJ1-1; 7 bases line up with TRBD1. Losses at the gene ends were 3 bases for V and 11 bases for J; bases not matched to a gene: 10. The CDR3 is 13 residues long. The V gene's germline CDR1 is SGHDT and CDR2 YYEEEE. CDR3 loop: CASSSPLTGAAFF. CDR3 bases: TGTGCCAGCAGCTCACCCCTTACAGGGGCCGCTTTCTTT. Supplemented by reference TRBV5-6 and TRBJ1-1, the full variable domain reads DAGVTQSPTHLIKTRGQQVTLRCSPKSGHDTVSWYQQALGQGPQFIFQYYEEEERQRGNFPDRFSGHQFPNYSSELNVNALLLGDSALYLCASSSPLTGAAFFGQGTRLTVV.

A single count supports this clone. J is TRBJ1-1 and V is TRBV7-3, with TRBD1 identical over 9 bases. This CDR3 has 15 residues. V shed 2 bases, J shed 4 bases, and the junction held 5 bases outside the gene matches. Germline CDR1 SGHTA, CDR2 FQGTGA. CDR3 bases: TGTGCCAGCAGCTTAGTGGGACAGGGTGGCACTGAAGCTTTCTTT. This encodes CASSLVGQGGTEAFF.

A note on this clone: The sample carries other DNA sequences with the same CDR3. The chain combines TRBV18 with TRBJ2-3; D is unclear. CDR3 length equals 14 residues. CDR1 is KGHSH, CDR2 LQKENI, per germline. V lost 1 base and J 0 bases, leaving 5 bases between the germline ends. The CDR3: CASSPQGSTDTQYF. CDR3 in DNA: TGTGCCAGCTCACCACAGGGTAGCACAGATACGCAGTATTTT.

The gene calls are TRBV2 and TRBJ2-5; TRBD1 is a possible D gene (6 bases). V dropped 6 bases and J dropped 3 bases, with 14 bases sitting between them. Germline lookup yields CDR1 SNHLY and CDR2 FYNNEI. This CDR3 has 14 residues. The CDR3 sequence is CASSYNRVEETQYF. In DNA, the CDR3 is TGTGCCAGCAGCTATAACAGGGTGGAAGAGACCCAGTACTTC.

The genes are TRBV6-1 and TRBJ1-1, with D perhaps TRBD1 (6 bases). Germline V CDR1 and CDR2: MNHNS, SASEGT. With 1 base removed from V and 0 bases from J, the gap between germline ends came to 9 bases. The CDR3 covers 15 residues. CDR3 DNA sequence: TGTGCCAGCAGTGAAGAGGGGGGGCTGAACACTGAAGCTTTCTTT. Amino acid sequence: CASSEEGGLNTEAFF.

In its sample, this clone was seen a few times. For the CDR3, the DNA is TGTGCCAGCAGCCAAGTATACGGGTCTAGTGGCTACACCTTC. This sequence encodes CASSQVYGSSGYTF. J is TRBJ1-2 and V is TRBV3-1 (or the pseudogene TRBV3-2), with unresolved D. Germline CDR1 and CDR2: LGHDT and YNNKEL (reference sequence). Trimming took 1 base from V and 7 from J, leaving 13 bases between them. This CDR3 spans 14 amino acids.

The chain links TRBV18 to TRBJ1-4; D call uncertain. This CDR3 spans 16 amino acids. Germline V gives CDR1 KGHSH, CDR2 LQKENI. The germline V and J ends were trimmed by 3 bases and 4 bases, with 15 bases remaining between them. CDR3 sequence reads: CASSPIGPGGNEKLFF. The DNA for the CDR3 is TGTGCCAGCTCACCGATAGGGCCCGGAGGTAATGAAAAACTGTTTTTT.

The V call is TRBV18, the J call TRBJ2-7; a weak D match, TRBD1 (6 bases). V lost 6 bases, J lost 0 bases, and 27 bases lay in between. The CDR3 covers 19 residues. Germline CDR1 and CDR2: KGHSH and LQKENI. The CDR3 sequence is CASSPSTGHVARGSYEQYF. The CDR3 region has the DNA TGTGCCAGCTCCCCAAGCACGGGACATGTCGCCCGGGGCTCCTACGAGCAGTACTTC.

J is TRBJ1-1 and V is TRBV5-4; possibly TRBD1 for D (6 bases). Germline CDR1 SGHNT, CDR2 YYREEE (reference sequence). There are 15 residues in the CDR3. V lost 0 bases, J lost 7 bases, and 16 bases lay in between. The CDR3 reads CASSLVGGRRNEAFF. CDR3 DNA: TGTGCCAGCAGCTTGGTGGGGGGCCGACGGAATGAAGCTTTCTTT. Variable domain in full (rest from reference TRBV5-4 and TRBJ1-1): ETGVTQSPTHLIKTRGQQVTLRCSSQSGHNTVSWYQQALGQGPQFIFQYYREEENGRGNFPPRFSGLQFPNYSSELNVNALELDDSALYLCASSLVGGRRNEAFFGQGTRLTVV.

The chain links TRBV9 to TRBJ2-1; the D gene is possibly TRBD2 (7 bases). Trimming took 3 bases from V and 12 from J, leaving 19 bases between them. CDR1 and CDR2 (germline): SGDLS, YYNGEE. This CDR3 comprises 14 residues. The CDR3 loop is CASSADEGGLPQFF. CDR3 bases: TGTGCCAGCAGCGCGGATGAGGGGGGGCTGCCGCAGTTCTTC.

DNA of the CDR3: TGTGCCAGCAGCTTACAAACCGGGACCTCCTACGAGCAGTACTTC. Residues: CASSLQTGTSYEQYF. The rearrangement uses TRBV11-3 and TRBJ2-7; D is tentatively TRBD1 or TRBD2 (5 bases each). In germline, CDR1 is SGHNT, CDR2 YENEEA. The germline V and J ends were trimmed by 2 bases and 0 bases, with 11 bases remaining between them. The CDR3 spans 15 residues.

The chain carries TRBV28 and TRBJ2-3; TRBD2 agrees at 10 bases. Germline-derived CDR1 and CDR2 are MDHEN and SYDVKM. J lost 1 base, V lost 5 bases, and 6 bases had no gene match. The CDR3 runs 16 residues. CDR3 in amino acids: CASSPASGGGTDTQYF. The DNA of the CDR3 is TGTGCCAGCAGTCCAGCTAGCGGGGGAGGCACAGATACGCAGTATTTT.

This clone was counted between two and nine times. The rearrangement links TRBV6-5 to TRBJ1-3; TRBD1 might be the D (5 bases). This CDR3 region has 14 residues. Germline V gene sequence: CDR1 MNHEY, CDR2 SVGAGI. Deletions cut 8 bases from V and 0 bases from J, with 11 bases between. The CDR3 DNA follows: TGTGCCAGCTCCAGGGACTACTCTGGAAACACCATATATTTT. Protein sequence: CASSRDYSGNTIYF.

The genes are TRBV6-5 and TRBJ1-2, with D possibly matching TRBD1 (5 bases). CDR1 is MNHEY, CDR2 SVGAGI, per germline. The CDR3 is 13 amino acids. The V end lost 6 bases, the J end lost 8 bases, and 16 bases lay between the germline ends. The chain's CDR3 is CASRPTGSRGYTF. The CDR3 DNA is TGTGCCAGCAGACCCACAGGTTCAAGAGGCTACACCTTC.

The chain is built from TRBV5-1 and TRBJ1-1; D is possibly TRBD1 (5 bases). CDR1 is SGHRS and CDR2 is YFSETQ in the germline V gene. V was cut by 4 bases and J by 0 bases, with 10 bases left in between. The CDR3 runs 14 residues. In DNA, the CDR3 is TGCGCCAGCAGCCCCGAGGGGATGAACACTGAAGCTTTCTTT. Translating it yields CASSPEGMNTEAFF.

The chain combines TRBV6-5 with TRBJ1-1; D perhaps matches TRBD1 (5 bases). Germline V gene lookup returns CDR1 MNHEY and CDR2 SVGAGI. The CDR3 has 14 residues. V was cut by 7 bases and J by 5 bases, with 17 bases left in between. The CDR3 spells CASMTSTGGTEAFF. CDR3 nucleotide sequence: TGTGCCAGCATGACGTCCACAGGAGGGACTGAAGCTTTCTTT.

The chain uses TRBV18 and TRBJ1-6; D may be TRBD1 (5 bases). Germline lookup yields CDR1 KGHSH and CDR2 LQKENI. The CDR3 runs to 14 residues. V was pared by 5 bases and J by 14 bases, with 19 bases between. Here the CDR3 DNA reads TGTGCCAGCTCAGAGAGCCGGGGCAAGGCGGCCCTCCACTTT. This translates into CASSESRGKAALHF.

This chain uses TRBV9 with TRBJ2-3; 7 nucleotides line up with TRBD2. Losses at the gene ends were 3 bases for V and 0 bases for J; bases not matched to a gene: 13. Germline CDR1 and CDR2: SGDLS and YYNGEE. This CDR3 has 18 residues. CDR3 bases: TGTGCCAGCAGCGCCACTAGCGTCCCAACCTCTAGCACAGATACGCAGTATTTT. Translated: CASSATSVPTSSTDTQYF.

The chain carries TRBV28 and TRBJ2-7; TRBD1 might be the D (6 bases). The CDR3 covers 13 residues. The V gene's germline CDR1 is MDHEN and CDR2 SYDVKM. The V end was cut by 7 bases, the J end by 4 bases, with 14 bases between. CDR3 nucleotides: TGTGCCAGCATGTACCGACAGGATTACGAGCAGTACTTC. Residues: CASMYRQDYEQYF.

This chain connects TRBV5-1 to TRBJ1-1; the D is unclear. This CDR3 has 15 residues. V gave up 1 base and J gave up 3 bases, with 13 bases separating them. Germline loops: CDR1 SGHRS, CDR2 YFSETQ. The CDR3 DNA sequence: TGCGCCAGCAGCTTGAGCTTAGGCGCGCACACTGAAGCTTTCTTT. Protein: CASSLSLGAHTEAFF.

Only one count was recorded for this clone. The CDR3 DNA follows: TGTGCCAGCAGTTACTCGATACAAAGGAGCTCCTACGAGCAGTACTTC. Its protein is CASSYSIQRSSYEQYF. The chain links TRBV6-5 to TRBJ2-7; no reliable D call. Germline V gene lookup returns CDR1 MNHEY and CDR2 SVGAGI. Trimming took 0 bases from V and 0 from J, leaving 12 bases between them. The CDR3 covers 16 residues.

The J gene is TRBJ1-2, the V gene TRBV28; 8 bases align to TRBD1. V shed 6 bases and J 7 bases; nucleotides not matched to a gene: 7. In germline, CDR1 is MDHEN, CDR2 SYDVKM. CDR3 length equals 13 residues. The CDR3 bases are TGTGCCAGCAGAGCACAGGGGGGTGGTGGCTACACCTTC. This gives the protein CASRAQGGGGYTF.

The gene calls are TRBV28 and TRBJ1-1; D unclear. The CDR3 runs to 12 residues. The V and J ends lost 7 bases and 7 bases respectively, with 13 bases between them. Germline V CDR1 and CDR2: MDHEN, SYDVKM. This chain's CDR3 is CASNRQNHEAFF. For the CDR3, the DNA is TGTGCCAGCAATCGACAAAACCATGAAGCTTTCTTT.

The chain links TRBV5-5 to TRBJ1-2, with D perhaps TRBD1 (5 bases). Trimming pared 3 bases from V and 8 bases from J, leaving 17 bases between. Germline CDR1 is SGHKS and CDR2 is YYEKEE (reference sequence). The CDR3 contains 14 residues. The CDR3 spells CASSWAGQGTGYTF. The DNA for the CDR3 is TGTGCCAGCAGCTGGGCCGGGCAGGGTACGGGCTACACCTTC.

The chain combines TRBV19 with TRBJ1-6, with D possibly being TRBD1 (6 bases). V lost 3 bases and J 9 bases, leaving 15 bases between the germline ends. This CDR3 has 15 residues. Germline V lookup: CDR1 LNHDA, CDR2 SQIVND (reference sequence). CDR3 in amino acids: CASSMLATGLSPLHF. In DNA, the CDR3 is TGTGCCAGTAGTATGTTGGCGACAGGCCTTTCACCCCTCCACTTT.

The CDR3 reads CASSMGTGNYGYTF. The CDR3 DNA follows: TGTGCCAGTAGTATGGGGACGGGCAACTATGGCTACACCTTC. The chain joins TRBV19 to TRBJ1-2, with D possibly being TRBD1 (5 bases). The CDR3 length is 14 residues. Germline V CDR1 and CDR2: LNHDA, SQIVND (reference sequence). Trimming removed 3 bases at V and 2 bases at J, with 10 bases between.

This chain connects TRBV15 to TRBJ1-2; 8 bases line up with TRBD1. Unmatched junction bases numbered 5, after V lost 0 bases and J lost 5 bases. Germline values: CDR1 LNHNV, CDR2 YYDKDF (reference sequence). The CDR3 is 15 residues long. Here the CDR3 DNA reads TGTGCCACCAGCAGAGAGACAGGGGTGGGGTATGGCTACACCTTC. Amino acids: CATSRETGVGYGYTF.

The chain employs TRBV4-1 and TRBJ2-7, with TRBD2 matching over 7 bases. This CDR3 has 19 residues. Germline CDR1 is MGHRA and CDR2 is YSYEKL. The J segment lost 0 bases and the V segment lost 0 bases, leaving 14 bases of the junction unmatched. CDR3 sequence: CASSQDLFGLGAGSYEQYF. DNA of the CDR3: TGCGCCAGCAGCCAAGACCTTTTCGGACTAGGGGCAGGCTCCTACGAGCAGTACTTC.

J is TRBJ1-5 and V is TRBV19; tentative D call: TRBD1 (6 bases). CDR1 LNHDA and CDR2 SQIVND come from the germline V gene (reference sequence). Deletions cut 5 bases from V and 3 bases from J, with 14 bases between. The CDR3 loop spans 15 amino acids. CDR3 protein: CASSAATGSNQPQHF. The CDR3 nucleotides are TGTGCCAGTAGTGCGGCGACAGGCTCCAATCAGCCCCAGCATTTT.

This chain uses TRBV5-4 with TRBJ1-2; no definite D call. Between the trimmed V and J ends, which lost 0 bases and 2 bases, there was a span of 5 bases. CDR3 size: 13 residues. Germline-derived CDR1 and CDR2 are SGHNT and YYREEE (reference sequence). The CDR3 coding sequence is TGTGCCAGCAGCTTGGACGGGAACTATGGCTACACCTTC. Its translation: CASSLDGNYGYTF.

The chain couples TRBV28 to TRBJ1-6; D may be TRBD1 (6 bases). CDR3 length: 13 residues. V was trimmed by 4 bases and J by 11 bases, leaving 12 bases between them. Germline loops: CDR1 MDHEN, CDR2 SYDVKM. In nucleotides, the CDR3 is TGTGCCAGCAGTTCCACAGGGAGTACACCCCTCCACTTT. Amino acid sequence: CASSSTGSTPLHF.